This paragraph covers one T cell receptor beta chain sequence. These data come from a study of blood T cell dynamics during melanoma immunotherapy. Produced via immunoSEQ multiplex PCR; TCRdb's table is partial and in-frame only. This table has around 12,000 clones, approximately 90% appearing once. The germline gives CDR1 LGHNA, CDR2 YSLEER. The CDR3 runs to 15 residues. The ends were cut back, 4 bases at V and 3 bases at J, with 15 bases in the middle. Time point reported: week 3, after first cycle of checkpoint inhibitor. Specimen: blood, collected from a patient treated with checkpoint blockade. This clonotype was sampled from a human donor with melanoma. The chain uses TRBV4-3 and TRBJ2-5; D may be TRBD1 (6 bases). CDR3 amino acids: CASSRRRDNKETQYF. For the CDR3, the DNA is TGCGCCAGCAGCCGGCGCCGGGACAACAAAGAGACCCAGTACTTC.